A selection of T cell receptor beta chains follows, all from one sample in a study of cytomegalovirus exposure and HLA in healthy donors. The repertoire was sequenced with immunoSEQ multiplex PCR; TCRdb's copy has only in-frame clones and lacks some. Here the sample spans approximately 150,000 clones, 80% to 90% being singletons. The material sequenced was PBMCs. The receptors originated from a man in his fifties or sixties in good health and CMV-seropositive. Both conserved end residues are part of each CDR3. Fields, in order: CDR3 DNA, CDR3 protein, V gene, D gene, J gene, clone size, CDR3 length. D genes are given only for firm matches. Clone size is stated in some rows and not others, as once, few, many or a class when expanded.

cdr3_nt: TGCAGCGTTGGACGCAGCGTCTACAATGAGCAGTTCTTC; cdr3_aa: CSVGRSVYNEQFF; v_call: TRBV29-1; d_call: NA; j_call: TRBJ2-1; clone_size: NA; cdr3_length: 13
cdr3_nt: TGTGCCAGTAGTATTGGGGCGTACTACGAGCAGTACTTC; cdr3_aa: CASSIGAYYEQYF; v_call: TRBV19; d_call: NA; j_call: TRBJ2-7; clone_size: NA; cdr3_length: 13
cdr3_nt: TGTGCCAGCAGCCCCACGAACACCGGGGAGCTGTTTTTT; cdr3_aa: CASSPTNTGELFF; v_call: TRBV11-3; d_call: NA; j_call: TRBJ2-2; clone_size: NA; cdr3_length: 13
cdr3_nt: TGTGCCAGCAAAATCGGTGACACCGCAGGGGAGCTGTTTTTT; cdr3_aa: CASKIGDTAGELFF; v_call: TRBV2; d_call: NA; j_call: TRBJ2-2; clone_size: NA; cdr3_length: 14
cdr3_nt: TGTGCCAGTAGCCGGGACAGATTGAACACTGAAGCTTTCTTT; cdr3_aa: CASSRDRLNTEAFF; v_call: TRBV19; d_call: TRBD1; j_call: TRBJ1-1; clone_size: NA; cdr3_length: 14
cdr3_nt: TGTGCCAGCAGTTACTCGAACAGGGTTGAAGGCTACACCTTC; cdr3_aa: CASSYSNRVEGYTF; v_call: TRBV6-6; d_call: NA; j_call: TRBJ1-2; clone_size: few; cdr3_length: 14
cdr3_nt: TGTGCCAGTAGTCCCCCCTTGGCCTATGGCTACACCTTC; cdr3_aa: CASSPPLAYGYTF; v_call: TRBV19; d_call: NA; j_call: TRBJ1-2; clone_size: NA; cdr3_length: 13
cdr3_nt: TGTGCCTGGAGTATCCAGGGAAGCCAGCCCCAGCATTTT; cdr3_aa: CAWSIQGSQPQHF; v_call: TRBV30; d_call: NA; j_call: TRBJ1-5; clone_size: NA; cdr3_length: 13
cdr3_nt: TGTGCTAGTGGTTTGGTACGGGGGGGAACCTACGAGCAGTACTTC; cdr3_aa: CASGLVRGGTYEQYF; v_call: TRBV12-5; d_call: TRBD2; j_call: TRBJ2-7; clone_size: NA; cdr3_length: 15
cdr3_nt: TGTGCCAGCGAACAGGGGTACGAGCAGTACTTC; cdr3_aa: CASEQGYEQYF; v_call: TRBV28; d_call: TRBD1; j_call: TRBJ2-7; clone_size: NA; cdr3_length: 11
cdr3_nt: TGTGCCAGCAGTTTGGGGCAGGACAGAAATACGCAGTATTTT; cdr3_aa: CASSLGQDRNTQYF; v_call: TRBV27; d_call: NA; j_call: TRBJ2-3; clone_size: few; cdr3_length: 14
cdr3_nt: TGTGCCAGCACCTCGTTAGGGGGGGCCTACGAGCAGTACTTC; cdr3_aa: CASTSLGGAYEQYF; v_call: TRBV28; d_call: NA; j_call: TRBJ2-7; clone_size: NA; cdr3_length: 14
cdr3_nt: TGTGCCAGCAGCCCTGGGACTAGCGGGGAGCTCTGGGTCCCTGAGCAGTTCTTC; cdr3_aa: CASSPGTSGELWVPEQFF; v_call: TRBV5-4; d_call: TRBD2; j_call: TRBJ2-1; clone_size: NA; cdr3_length: 18
cdr3_nt: TGTGCCAGCAGCCAGGGCGGGAGCGTCCACGAGCAGTACTTC; cdr3_aa: CASSQGGSVHEQYF; v_call: TRBV28; d_call: TRBD2; j_call: TRBJ2-7; clone_size: NA; cdr3_length: 14
cdr3_nt: TGTGCCAGCTCACCTCGACAGGGGGCCGGCACAGATACGCAGTATTTT; cdr3_aa: CASSPRQGAGTDTQYF; v_call: TRBV18; d_call: TRBD1; j_call: TRBJ2-3; clone_size: NA; cdr3_length: 16
cdr3_nt: TGTGCCAGCAGCTTAATGGGCGAGCAGTTCTTC; cdr3_aa: CASSLMGEQFF; v_call: TRBV11-2; d_call: NA; j_call: TRBJ2-1; clone_size: once; cdr3_length: 11
cdr3_nt: TGTGCCAGCAGCGGCTTTTTGGGGGCACAAGAGACCCAGTACTTC; cdr3_aa: CASSGFLGAQETQYF; v_call: TRBV9; d_call: NA; j_call: TRBJ2-5; clone_size: NA; cdr3_length: 15
cdr3_nt: TGCGCCAGCAATCTTAGGGGAGGTAGCGGGATTAGCTCCTACAATGAGCAGTTCTTC; cdr3_aa: CASNLRGGSGISSYNEQFF; v_call: TRBV5-1; d_call: TRBD2; j_call: TRBJ2-1; clone_size: NA; cdr3_length: 19
cdr3_nt: TGCGCCAGCAGCCCGGGACAGAACCAAGAGACCCAGTACTTC; cdr3_aa: CASSPGQNQETQYF; v_call: TRBV5-1; d_call: TRBD1; j_call: TRBJ2-5; clone_size: NA; cdr3_length: 14
cdr3_nt: TGTGCCAGCAGCTTTACGGGGATAGATGGCTACACCTTC; cdr3_aa: CASSFTGIDGYTF; v_call: TRBV7-3; d_call: NA; j_call: TRBJ1-2; clone_size: NA; cdr3_length: 13
cdr3_nt: TGCGCCAGCAGCTTGATATGGGACTTCCCATCCTCCCCCTACGAGCAGTACTTC; cdr3_aa: CASSLIWDFPSSPYEQYF; v_call: TRBV5-1; d_call: NA; j_call: TRBJ2-7; clone_size: NA; cdr3_length: 18
cdr3_nt: TGTGCCGCCGGACAGGGCACAGATACGCAGTATTTT; cdr3_aa: CAAGQGTDTQYF; v_call: TRBV5-5; d_call: TRBD1; j_call: TRBJ2-3; clone_size: NA; cdr3_length: 12